Listed here are 19 T cell receptor beta chains from one sample, sequenced in a study of blood T cells in healthy people across ages. The use of a sample-barcoded 5' primer and a J-beta primer mix characterized a second PCR of roughly 6 to 11 cycles. One entry per CDR3 protein, called by TCRdb with MiXCR from the 5' RACE reads. The sample has 1.5 million to 2 million distinct CDR3 sequences; roughly a third are singletons. The sample taken for sequencing was blood. Every receptor here comes from a woman in her twenties or thirties in good health.

This clonotype came up a few times. The chain joins TRBV10-3 to TRBJ1-2, with TRBD1 as a possible D gene (5 bases). Germline V lookup: CDR1 ENHRY, CDR2 SYGVKD. V lost 6 bases to trimming and J lost 10 bases, with 21 bases between them. The CDR3 sequence is 14 residues long. In nucleotides, the CDR3 is TGTGCCATCAGCCCAACACTGGGGCAGGCGGCCTACACCTTC. Its protein product is CAISPTLGQAAYTF.

In regard to this clonotype: A read error is possible here, since a much larger clone lies one base away. The chain links TRBV7-9 to TRBJ2-1; 8 nucleotides align to TRBD1. The junction had 6 bases not matched to a gene; V was cut back by 7 bases and J by 1 base. Germline V gene data show CDR1 as SEHNR and CDR2 as FQNEAQ (reference sequence). The length of the CDR3 is 15 residues. For the CDR3, the DNA is TGTGCCAGCAACCCCCGGACAGGGTCCTACAATGAGCAGTTCTTC. Encoded protein: CASNPRTGSYNEQFF.

This chain joins TRBV9 and TRBJ2-7; 7 bases are shared with TRBD2. The assigned J gene may be wrong: the sequence end matches TRBJ2-5 better. The germline V gene encodes CDR1 SGDLS and CDR2 YYNGEE. The CDR3 extends over 15 amino acids. DNA of the CDR3: TGTGCCAGCAGCGCCCAACGGGGGAGGGCAGAGACCCAGTACTTC. Encoded protein: CASSAQRGRAETQYF.

This clonotype occurred a few times. J is TRBJ2-3 and V is TRBV12-5, with a weak D call TRBD1 (6 bases). Trimming pared 7 bases from V and 1 base from J, leaving 15 bases between. The CDR3 totals 15 residues. Germline-derived CDR1 and CDR2 are LGHNT and FRNRAP. The CDR3 loop reads CASARGGDGTDTQYF. The CDR3 bases are TGTGCTAGTGCCCGAGGGGGAGATGGCACAGATACGCAGTATTTT.

This clonotype was picked up one time. One end of the junction fails to match germline, which may point to a read error. The V and J genes are TRBV20-1 and TRBJ2-2; possible D gene TRBD2, 6 bases. CDR1 is DFQATT and CDR2 is SNEGSKA in the germline V gene (reference sequence). The CDR3 is 15 residues long. The CDR3 protein is CSAREGGRRTGERFF. CDR3 DNA sequence: TGCAGTGCTAGAGAAGGTGGGAGGCGAACCGGGGAGCGGTTTTTT.

The genes are TRBV19 and TRBJ2-5; 7 bases agree with TRBD2. J lost 11 bases, V lost 8 bases, and 11 bases had no gene match. This CDR3 has 12 residues. In germline, CDR1 is LNHDA, CDR2 SQIVND (reference sequence). CDR3 amino acids: CASPKRGREQYF. In nucleotides, the CDR3 is TGTGCCAGTCCGAAGCGGGGCAGGGAGCAGTACTTC.

The chain combines TRBV5-1 with TRBJ2-3; a weak D match, TRBD1 (6 bases). There are 16 residues in the CDR3. Trimming took 0 bases from V and 8 from J, leaving 19 bases between them. Germline-derived CDR1 and CDR2 are SGHRS and YFSETQ. CDR3 bases: TGCGCCAGCAGCTTGGGTGGGACAACAACGGTTGGTACGCAGTATTTT. Protein product: CASSLGGTTTVGTQYF.

A note on this clonotype: Mismatch with germline at one junction end may stem from a read error. The V call is TRBV4-1, the J call TRBJ1-1, with a tentative D call TRBD1 (5 bases). The CDR3 is 13 residues long. Germline assignment: CDR1 MGHRA and CDR2 YSYEKL. In DNA form, the CDR3 reads TGCGCCAGCAGCCAAGATCAGGGCACTGGAGCTTTCTTT. This sequence encodes CASSQDQGTGAFF.

This clonotype came up a few times. This chain uses TRBV9 with TRBJ2-7, with 8 bases identical to TRBD2. The V and J ends lost 10 bases and 2 bases, in that order; junction bases with no gene match: 11. Germline CDR1 is SGDLS and CDR2 is YYNGEE. This CDR3 comprises 14 residues. The CDR3 DNA follows: TGTGCCCCTCGATACCGGGAGGGCCCCTACGAGCAGTACTTC. Protein product: CAPRYREGPYEQYF. Based on the CDR3 plus reference TRBV9 and TRBJ2-7, the full variable domain is DSGVTQTPKHLITATGQRVTLRCSPRSGDLSVYWYQQSLDQGLQFLIQYYNGEERAKGNILERFSAQQFPDLHSELNLSSLELGDSALYFCAPRYREGPYEQYFGPGTRLTVT.

About this clonotype itself: A read error may produce the germline difference seen at one junction end. The J gene is TRBJ2-7, the V gene TRBV11-1; D gene ambiguous. The CDR3 runs to 11 residues. Germline values: CDR1 SGHAT, CDR2 FQDESV (reference sequence). Written as DNA, the CDR3 is TGTGCCAACAGCTTAGAGGCCGAGCAGTACTTC. Translation: CANSLEAEQYF.

For this clonotype: This may be a read error: a much more frequent sequence differs by one nucleotide. The rearrangement uses TRBV29-1 and TRBJ2-7, with D perhaps TRBD1 or TRBD2 (6 bases each). V lost 5 bases, J lost 3 bases, and 11 bases lay in between. The germline CDR1 and CDR2 sequences are SQVTM and ANQGSEA. The CDR3 loop spans 12 amino acids. The CDR3 protein is CSVRGQNYEQYF. The DNA for the CDR3 is TGCAGCGTTCGGGGGCAGAACTACGAGCAGTACTTC.

This clonotype was counted between two and nine times. V gene TRBV20-1 combines with J gene TRBJ2-7; TRBD1 matches 9 bases. V dropped 6 bases and J dropped 3; count of bases not matched to a gene: 9. CDR3 size: 14 residues. From germline, CDR1 is DFQATT and CDR2 SNEGSKA (reference sequence). This chain's CDR3 is CSARYGTGHYEQYF. In DNA, the CDR3 is TGCAGTGCCCGGTACGGGACAGGGCACTACGAGCAGTACTTC.

This clonotype has just a few counts. The chain combines TRBV6-1 with TRBJ2-1; TRBD2 agrees at 10 bases. Germline CDR1 MNHNS, CDR2 SASEGT. The V and J ends lost 2 bases and 9 bases, in that order; junction bases with no gene match: 7. This CDR3 is built from 15 residues. In DNA, the CDR3 is TGTGCCAGCAGTGAATTAATAGCGGGGGGAATTGAGCAGTTCTTC. It encodes CASSELIAGGIEQFF.

J is TRBJ1-4 and V is TRBV4-1, with a weak D call TRBD1 (5 bases). The CDR3 runs 17 residues. Germline CDR1 is MGHRA and CDR2 is YSYEKL. The V and J ends lost 1 base and 3 bases respectively, with 15 bases between them. The CDR3: CASSQGTAGRANEKLFF. CDR3 bases: TGCGCCAGCAGCCAAGGCACAGCAGGGAGGGCTAATGAAAAACTGTTTTTT.

The V and J genes are TRBV12-3 or TRBV12-4 and TRBJ2-3; 10 nucleotides align to TRBD2. This CDR3 is built from 15 residues. V dropped 6 bases and J dropped 6; count of bases not matched to a gene: 9. The CDR3, as DNA: TGTGCCAGCAGGGCCAGCGGGAGGGCCAGGGATACGCAGTATTTT. Translating it yields CASRASGRARDTQYF.

V usage is TRBV20-1 and J usage is TRBJ1-5; TRBD1 matches 8 bases. This CDR3 is built from 13 residues. J lost 7 bases, V lost 6 bases, and 8 bases had no gene match. Germline V gene sequence: CDR1 DFQATT, CDR2 SNEGSKA (reference sequence). The CDR3 DNA reads TGCAGTGCCGGAGGACAGGGCGTACAGCCCCAGCATTTT. Translated, it gives CSAGGQGVQPQHF.

V and J are TRBV3-1 and TRBJ2-3; TRBD2 aligns across 10 bases. This CDR3 contains 17 residues. Losses at the gene ends were 1 base for V and 5 bases for J; bases not matched to a gene: 9. Germline V lookup: CDR1 LGHDT, CDR2 YNNKEL (reference sequence). CDR3 sequence reads: CASSQGRSGGALDTQYF. CDR3 in DNA: TGTGCCAGCAGCCAAGGCAGAAGCGGGGGGGCCTTAGATACGCAGTATTTT.

This clonotype was detected a few times. The gene calls are TRBV14 and TRBJ2-7; the D gene is possibly TRBD1 (6 bases). The CDR3 sequence is 15 residues long. Germline CDR1 SGHDN, CDR2 FVKESK. V was shortened by 1 base and J by 3 bases, with 13 bases between the two germline ends. The CDR3 protein is CASSQALGASYEQYF. CDR3 sequence (DNA): TGTGCCAGCAGCCAAGCCTTGGGGGCGAGCTACGAGCAGTACTTC.

The sample holds many counts of this clonotype. The chain joins TRBV7-7 to TRBJ2-1; 9 bases are a match to TRBD1. The germline CDR1 and CDR2 sequences are SSHAT and FNYEAQ (reference sequence). The CDR3 covers 14 residues. J gave up 7 bases and V 5 bases, and 6 bases lay outside the gene matches. The CDR3 protein is CASSPGQGWNEQFF. CDR3 nucleotide sequence: TGTGCCAGCAGCCCGGGACAGGGTTGGAATGAGCAGTTCTTC.